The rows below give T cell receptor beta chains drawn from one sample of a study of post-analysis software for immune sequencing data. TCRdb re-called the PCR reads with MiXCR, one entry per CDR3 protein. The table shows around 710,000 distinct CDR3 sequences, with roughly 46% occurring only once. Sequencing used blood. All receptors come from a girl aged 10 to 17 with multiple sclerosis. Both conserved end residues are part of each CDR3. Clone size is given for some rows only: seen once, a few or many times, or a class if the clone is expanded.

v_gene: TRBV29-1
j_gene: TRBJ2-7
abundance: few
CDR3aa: CSVPSGAEAPYEQYF

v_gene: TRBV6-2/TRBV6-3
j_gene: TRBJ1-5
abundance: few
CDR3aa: CASIGAYSNQPQHF

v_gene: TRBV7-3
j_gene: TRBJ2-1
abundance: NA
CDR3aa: CASSLSGSQYEQFF

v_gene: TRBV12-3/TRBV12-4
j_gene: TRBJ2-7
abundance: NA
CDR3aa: CASSGSYKQYF

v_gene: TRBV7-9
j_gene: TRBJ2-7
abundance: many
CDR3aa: CASSLDGGSYEQYF

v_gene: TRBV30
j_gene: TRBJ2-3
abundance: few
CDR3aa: CAWSGQGAVIDTQYF

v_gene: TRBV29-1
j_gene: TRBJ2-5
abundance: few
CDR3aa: CSGGQGQETQYF

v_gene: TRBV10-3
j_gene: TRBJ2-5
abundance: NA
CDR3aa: CAISTTGLAGEIQETQYF

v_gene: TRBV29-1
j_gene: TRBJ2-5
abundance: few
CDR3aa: CSVELAGGLKRETQYF

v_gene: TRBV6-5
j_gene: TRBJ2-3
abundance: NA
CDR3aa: CASSYFRASTDTQYF

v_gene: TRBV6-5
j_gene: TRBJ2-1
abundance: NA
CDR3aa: CASSYTSGLAGYNEQFF